This T cell receptor (beta chain) was recorded in a study of blood T cell repertoires in COVID-19. Study details: Acute and convalescent COVID-19 specimens originated in the United States, Italy and Spain. PBMCs, B-cell-depleted T cells, or T cells were the source of the cDNA or gDNA that made up the material.

Original analysis: Scientists estimated how many nucleated cells there were by amplifying reference gene primers. This table comes from immunoSEQ multiplex PCR, and its TCRdb copy is limited to in-frame clones, with some not included. V, J and clone size are taken as reported in that table, and D and trimming were inferred from the DNA itself. The sample consists of about 47,000 clones, 68% of them appearing once. CDR3 length: 16 amino acids. Germline loops: CDR1 MGHRA, CDR2 YSYEKL. The V and J ends lost 5 bases and 0 bases, in that order; junction bases with no gene match: 7. The TCR originated in a woman between 65 and 79 years old with acute or convalescent COVID-19. The chain joins TRBV4-1 to TRBJ2-1, with 7 positions matching TRBD1. The sequenced sample consisted of peripheral blood. CDR3 amino acids: CASSGDRASSYNEQFF. CDR3 coding DNA: TGCGCCAGCAGCGGCGACAGGGCAAGCTCCTACAATGAGCAGTTCTTC.